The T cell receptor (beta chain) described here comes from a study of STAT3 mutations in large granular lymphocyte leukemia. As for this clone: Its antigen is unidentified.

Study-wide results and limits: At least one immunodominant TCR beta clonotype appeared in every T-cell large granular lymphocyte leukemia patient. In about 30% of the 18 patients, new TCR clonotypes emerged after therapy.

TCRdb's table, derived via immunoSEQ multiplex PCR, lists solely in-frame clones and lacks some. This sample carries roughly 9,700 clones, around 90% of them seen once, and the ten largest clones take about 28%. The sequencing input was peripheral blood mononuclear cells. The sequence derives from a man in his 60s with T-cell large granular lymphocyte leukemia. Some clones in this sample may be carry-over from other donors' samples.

The CDR3 nucleotides are TGTGCCAGCCAGGTGGCTACCTCCTACGAGCAGTACTTC. This gives the protein CASQVATSYEQYF. The chain has TRBV2 and TRBJ2-7; D unresolved. Trimming left V 8 bases short and J 0 bases short, with 11 bases between. The length of the CDR3 is 13 residues. Germline V gene sequence: CDR1 SNHLY, CDR2 FYNNEI.